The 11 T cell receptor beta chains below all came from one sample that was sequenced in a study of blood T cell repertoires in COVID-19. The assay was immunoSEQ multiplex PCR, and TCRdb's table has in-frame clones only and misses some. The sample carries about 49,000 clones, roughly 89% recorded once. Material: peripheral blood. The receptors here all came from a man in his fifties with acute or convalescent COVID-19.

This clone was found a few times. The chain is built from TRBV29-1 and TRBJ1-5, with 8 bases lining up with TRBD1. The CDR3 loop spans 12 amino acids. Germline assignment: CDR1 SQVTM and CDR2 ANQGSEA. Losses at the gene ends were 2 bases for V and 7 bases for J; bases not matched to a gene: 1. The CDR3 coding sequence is TGCAGCGTTGAAACAGGGGGGCAGCCCCAGCATTTT. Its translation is CSVETGGQPQHF.

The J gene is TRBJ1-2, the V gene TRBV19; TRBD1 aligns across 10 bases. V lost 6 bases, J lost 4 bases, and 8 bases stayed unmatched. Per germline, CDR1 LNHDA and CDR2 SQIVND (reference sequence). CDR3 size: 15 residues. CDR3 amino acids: CASSQDRGRFYGYTF. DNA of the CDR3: TGTGCCAGTAGCCAAGACAGGGGGCGTTTCTATGGCTACACCTTC.

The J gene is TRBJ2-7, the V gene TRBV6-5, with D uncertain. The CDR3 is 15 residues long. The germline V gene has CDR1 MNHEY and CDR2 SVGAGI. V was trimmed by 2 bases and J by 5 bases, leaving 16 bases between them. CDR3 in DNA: TGTGCCAGCAGTTACCTCCTCAGAGGTAGCCACGAGCAGTACTTC. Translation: CASSYLLRGSHEQYF.

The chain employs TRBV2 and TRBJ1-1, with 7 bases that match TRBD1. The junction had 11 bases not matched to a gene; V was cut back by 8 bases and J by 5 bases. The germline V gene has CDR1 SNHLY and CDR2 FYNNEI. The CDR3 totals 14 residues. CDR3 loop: CASGWTGGGTEAFF. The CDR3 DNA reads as TGTGCCAGCGGGTGGACAGGAGGAGGGACTGAAGCTTTCTTT.

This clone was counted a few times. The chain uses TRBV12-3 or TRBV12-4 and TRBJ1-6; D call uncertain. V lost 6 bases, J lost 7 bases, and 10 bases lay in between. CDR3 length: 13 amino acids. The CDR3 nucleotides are TGTGCCAGCAGCCCCCGGAGGAATTCACCCCTCCACTTT. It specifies CASSPRRNSPLHF.

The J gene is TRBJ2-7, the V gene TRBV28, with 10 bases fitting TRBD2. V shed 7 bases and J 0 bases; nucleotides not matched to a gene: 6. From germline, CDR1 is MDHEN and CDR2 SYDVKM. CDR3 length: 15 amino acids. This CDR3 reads CASNVSGRLSYEQYF. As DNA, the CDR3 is TGTGCCAGCAACGTTAGCGGGAGGCTCTCCTACGAGCAGTACTTC.

This chain's CDR3 is CASSYQSRGGYGGYTF. The CDR3 DNA is TGTGCCAGCAGTTACCAGAGCAGGGGCGGTTACGGCGGCTACACCTTC. The V gene is TRBV27, the J gene TRBJ1-2, with D perhaps matching TRBD1 (6 bases). Germline V gene lookup returns CDR1 MNHEY and CDR2 SMNVEV (reference sequence). Trimming stripped 4 bases from V and 8 bases from J, with 23 bases between. The CDR3 length is 16 residues.

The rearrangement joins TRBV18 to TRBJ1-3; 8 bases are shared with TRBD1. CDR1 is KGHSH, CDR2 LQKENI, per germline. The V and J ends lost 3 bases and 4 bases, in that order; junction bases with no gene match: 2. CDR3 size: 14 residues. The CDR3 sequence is CASSPDRAGNTIYF. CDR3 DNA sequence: TGTGCCAGCTCACCGGACAGGGCAGGAAACACCATATATTTT.

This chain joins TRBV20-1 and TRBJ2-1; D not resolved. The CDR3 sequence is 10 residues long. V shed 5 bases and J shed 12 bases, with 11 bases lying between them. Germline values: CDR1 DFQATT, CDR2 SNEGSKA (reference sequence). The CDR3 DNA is TGCAGTGCTCAGAAAGTTGGGCAGTTCTTC. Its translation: CSAQKVGQFF.

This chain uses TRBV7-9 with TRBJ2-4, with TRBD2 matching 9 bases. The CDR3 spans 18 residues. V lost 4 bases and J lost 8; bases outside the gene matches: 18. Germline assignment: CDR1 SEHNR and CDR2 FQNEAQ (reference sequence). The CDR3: CASSWAKNSREGLDIQYF. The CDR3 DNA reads TGTGCCAGCAGCTGGGCCAAAAATTCGCGGGAGGGCCTGGACATTCAGTACTTC.

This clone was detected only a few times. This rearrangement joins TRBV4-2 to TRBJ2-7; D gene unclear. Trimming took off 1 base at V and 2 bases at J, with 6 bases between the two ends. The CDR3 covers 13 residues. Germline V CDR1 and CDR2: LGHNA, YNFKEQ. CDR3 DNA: TGTGCCAGCAGCCAAGTTCCTACCTACGAGCAGTACTTC. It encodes CASSQVPTYEQYF.